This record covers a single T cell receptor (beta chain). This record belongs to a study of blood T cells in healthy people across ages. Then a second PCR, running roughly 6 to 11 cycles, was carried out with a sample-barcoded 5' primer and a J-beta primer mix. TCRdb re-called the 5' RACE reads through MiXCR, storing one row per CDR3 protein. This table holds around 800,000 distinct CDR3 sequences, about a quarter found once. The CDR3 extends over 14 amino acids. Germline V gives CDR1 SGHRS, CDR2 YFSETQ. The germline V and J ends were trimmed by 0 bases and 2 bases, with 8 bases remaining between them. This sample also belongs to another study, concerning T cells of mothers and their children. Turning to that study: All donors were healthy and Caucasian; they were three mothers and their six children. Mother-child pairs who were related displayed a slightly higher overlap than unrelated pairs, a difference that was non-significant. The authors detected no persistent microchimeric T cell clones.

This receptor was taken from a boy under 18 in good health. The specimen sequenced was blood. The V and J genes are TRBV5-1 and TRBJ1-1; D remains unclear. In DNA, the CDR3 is TGCGCCAGCAGCTTGGCTGGGTTTAACACTGAAGCTTTCTTT. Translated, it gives CASSLAGFNTEAFF.